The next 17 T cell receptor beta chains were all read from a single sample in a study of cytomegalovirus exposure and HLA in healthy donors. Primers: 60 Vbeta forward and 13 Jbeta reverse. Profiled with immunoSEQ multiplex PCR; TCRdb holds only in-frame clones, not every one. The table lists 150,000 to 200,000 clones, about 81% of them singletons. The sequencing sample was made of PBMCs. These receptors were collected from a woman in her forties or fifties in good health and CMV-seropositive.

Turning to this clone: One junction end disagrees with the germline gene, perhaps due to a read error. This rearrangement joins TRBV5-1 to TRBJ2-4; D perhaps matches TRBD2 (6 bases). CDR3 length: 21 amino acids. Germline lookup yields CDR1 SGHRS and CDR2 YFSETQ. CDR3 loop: CASSLAPRTSRGSIAKNSQYF. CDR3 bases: TGCGCCAGCAGCTTGGCCCCTAGAACCAGTCGGGGGAGCATAGCCAAAAACAGTCAGTACTTC. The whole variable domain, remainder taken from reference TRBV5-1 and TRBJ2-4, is KAGVTQTPRYLIKTRGQQVTLSCSPISGHRSVSWYQQTPGQGLQFLFEYFSETQRNKGNFPGRFSGRQFSNSRSEMNVSTLELGDSALYLCASSLAPRTSRGSIAKNSQYFGAGTRLSVL.

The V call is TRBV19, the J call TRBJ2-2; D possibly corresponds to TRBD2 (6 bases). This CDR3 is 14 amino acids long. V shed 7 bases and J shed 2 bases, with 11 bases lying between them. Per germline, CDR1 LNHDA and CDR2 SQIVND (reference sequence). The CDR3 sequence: CASIPGLNTGELFF. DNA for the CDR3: TGTGCCAGTATACCGGGACTTAACACCGGGGAGCTGTTTTTT.

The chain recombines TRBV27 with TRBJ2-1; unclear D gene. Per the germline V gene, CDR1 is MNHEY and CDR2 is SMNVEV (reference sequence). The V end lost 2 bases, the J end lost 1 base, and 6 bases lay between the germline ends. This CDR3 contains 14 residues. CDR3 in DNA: TGTGCCAGCAGTTTAGCGGCTTCCTACAATGAGCAGTTCTTC. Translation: CASSLAASYNEQFF.

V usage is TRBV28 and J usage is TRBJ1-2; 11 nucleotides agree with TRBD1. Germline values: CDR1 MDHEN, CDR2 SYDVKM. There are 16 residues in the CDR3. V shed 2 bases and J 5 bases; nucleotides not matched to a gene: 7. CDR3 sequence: CASSLTGTGGPYGYTF. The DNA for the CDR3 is TGTGCCAGCAGTTTAACAGGGACAGGGGGGCCTTATGGCTACACCTTC.

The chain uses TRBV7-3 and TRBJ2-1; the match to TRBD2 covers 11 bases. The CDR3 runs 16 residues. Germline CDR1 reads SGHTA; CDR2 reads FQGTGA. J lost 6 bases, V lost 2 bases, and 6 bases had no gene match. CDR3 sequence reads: CASSLDSGGVLNEQFF. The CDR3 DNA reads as TGTGCCAGCAGCTTAGATAGCGGGGGGGTTCTCAATGAGCAGTTCTTC.

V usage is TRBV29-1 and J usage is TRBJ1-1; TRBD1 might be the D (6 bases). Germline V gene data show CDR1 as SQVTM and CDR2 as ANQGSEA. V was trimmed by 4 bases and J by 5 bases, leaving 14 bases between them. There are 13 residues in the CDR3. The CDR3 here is CSVVARGRTEAFF. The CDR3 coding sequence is TGCAGCGTTGTAGCCAGGGGTCGGACTGAAGCTTTCTTT.

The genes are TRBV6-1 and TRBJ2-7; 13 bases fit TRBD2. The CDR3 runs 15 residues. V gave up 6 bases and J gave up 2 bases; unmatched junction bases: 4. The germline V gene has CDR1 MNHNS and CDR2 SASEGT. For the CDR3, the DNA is TGTGCCAGCAGCCCCGGACTAGCGGGAGCCTACGAGCAGTACTTC. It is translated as CASSPGLAGAYEQYF.

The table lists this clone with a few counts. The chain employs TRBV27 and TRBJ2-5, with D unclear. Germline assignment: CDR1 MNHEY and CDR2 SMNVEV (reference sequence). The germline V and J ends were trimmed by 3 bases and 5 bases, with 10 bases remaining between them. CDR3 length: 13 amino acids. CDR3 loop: CASSFLGAETQYF. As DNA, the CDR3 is TGTGCCAGCAGTTTTTTGGGCGCGGAGACCCAGTACTTC.

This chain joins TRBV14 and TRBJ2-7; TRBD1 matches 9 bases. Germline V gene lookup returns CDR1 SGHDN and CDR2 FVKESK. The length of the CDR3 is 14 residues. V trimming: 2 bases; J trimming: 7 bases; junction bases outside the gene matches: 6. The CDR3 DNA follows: TGTGCCAGCAGCCAACAGGGACAGGGTGGGGAGCAGTACTTC. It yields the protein CASSQQGQGGEQYF.

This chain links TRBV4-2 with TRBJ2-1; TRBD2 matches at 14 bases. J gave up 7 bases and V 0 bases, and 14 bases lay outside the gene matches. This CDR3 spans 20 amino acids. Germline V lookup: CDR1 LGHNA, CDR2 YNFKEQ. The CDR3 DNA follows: TGTGCCAGCAGCCAAGAAGAGAGGACGGGACTAGCGGGAGATGTGAATGAGCAGTTCTTC. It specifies CASSQEERTGLAGDVNEQFF.

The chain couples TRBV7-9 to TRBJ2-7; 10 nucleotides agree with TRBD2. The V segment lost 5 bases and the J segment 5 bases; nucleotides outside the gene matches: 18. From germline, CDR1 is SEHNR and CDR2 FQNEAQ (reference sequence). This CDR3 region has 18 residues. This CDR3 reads CASSPILSGRAEGHEQYF. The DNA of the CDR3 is TGTGCCAGCAGCCCTATACTGAGCGGGAGGGCCGAGGGCCACGAGCAGTACTTC. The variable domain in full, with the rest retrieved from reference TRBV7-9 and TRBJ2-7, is DTGVSQNPRHKITKRGQNVTFRCDPISEHNRLYWYRQTLGQGPEFLTYFQNEAQLEKSRLLSDRFSAERPKGSFSTLEIQRTEQGDSAMYLCASSPILSGRAEGHEQYFGPGTRLTVT.

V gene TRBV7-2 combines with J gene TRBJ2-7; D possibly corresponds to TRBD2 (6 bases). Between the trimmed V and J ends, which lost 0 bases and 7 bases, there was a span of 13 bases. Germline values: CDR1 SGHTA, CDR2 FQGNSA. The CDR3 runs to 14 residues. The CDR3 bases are TGTGCCAGCAGCTTAGCGGGCGTAGGAGGGGAGCAGTACTTC. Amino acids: CASSLAGVGGEQYF.

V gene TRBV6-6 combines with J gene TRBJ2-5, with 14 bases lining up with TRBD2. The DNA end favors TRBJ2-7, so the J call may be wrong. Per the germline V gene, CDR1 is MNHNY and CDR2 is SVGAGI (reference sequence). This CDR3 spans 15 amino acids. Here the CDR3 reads CASTPAGLAGAEQYF. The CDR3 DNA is TGTGCCAGCACCCCCGCGGGACTAGCGGGAGCCGAGCAGTACTTC.

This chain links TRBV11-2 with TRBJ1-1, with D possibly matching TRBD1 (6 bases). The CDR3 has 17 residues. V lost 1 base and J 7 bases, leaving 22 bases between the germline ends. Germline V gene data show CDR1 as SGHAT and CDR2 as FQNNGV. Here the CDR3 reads CASSLVLLRGRRGEAFF. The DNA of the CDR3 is TGTGCCAGCAGCTTAGTCTTGCTCAGGGGACGCCGCGGTGAAGCTTTCTTT.

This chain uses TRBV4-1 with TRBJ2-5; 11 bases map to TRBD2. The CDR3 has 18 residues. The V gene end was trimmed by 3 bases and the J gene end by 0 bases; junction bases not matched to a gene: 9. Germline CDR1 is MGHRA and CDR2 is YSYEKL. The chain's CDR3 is CASSHPGLAVVNQETQYF. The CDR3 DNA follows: TGCGCCAGCAGCCACCCGGGACTAGCGGTCGTAAACCAAGAGACCCAGTACTTC.

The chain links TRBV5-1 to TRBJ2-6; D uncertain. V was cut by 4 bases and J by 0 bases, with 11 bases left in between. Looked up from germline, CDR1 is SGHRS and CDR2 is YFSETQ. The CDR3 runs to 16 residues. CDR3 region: CASSQAPNSGANVLTF. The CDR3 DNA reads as TGCGCCAGCAGCCAGGCCCCAAACTCTGGGGCCAACGTCCTGACTTTC.

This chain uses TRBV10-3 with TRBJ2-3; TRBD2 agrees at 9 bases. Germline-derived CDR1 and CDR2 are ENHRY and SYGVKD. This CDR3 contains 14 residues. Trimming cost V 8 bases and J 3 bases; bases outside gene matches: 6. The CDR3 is CAIGRGLATDTQYF. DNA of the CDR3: TGTGCCATCGGGAGGGGACTAGCAACAGATACGCAGTATTTT.